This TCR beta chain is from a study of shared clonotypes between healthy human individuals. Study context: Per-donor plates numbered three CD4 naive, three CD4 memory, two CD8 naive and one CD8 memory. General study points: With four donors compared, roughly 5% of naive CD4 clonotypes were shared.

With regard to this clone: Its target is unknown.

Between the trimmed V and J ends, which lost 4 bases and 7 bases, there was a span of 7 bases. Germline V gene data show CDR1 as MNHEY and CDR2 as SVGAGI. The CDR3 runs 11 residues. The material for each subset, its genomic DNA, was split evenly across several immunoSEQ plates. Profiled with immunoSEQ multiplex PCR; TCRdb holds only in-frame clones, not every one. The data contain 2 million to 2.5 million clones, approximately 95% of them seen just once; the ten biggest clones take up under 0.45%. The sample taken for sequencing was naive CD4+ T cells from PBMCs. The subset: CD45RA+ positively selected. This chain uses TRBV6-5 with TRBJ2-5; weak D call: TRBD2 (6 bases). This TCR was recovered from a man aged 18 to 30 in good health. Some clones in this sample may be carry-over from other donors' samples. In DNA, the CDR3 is TGTGCCAGCAGTTTGGAGGGGACCCAGTACTTC. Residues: CASSLEGTQYF.